Listed below are T cell receptor beta chains from one sample, sequenced in a study of blood T cell repertoires in COVID-19. Assay used: immunoSEQ multiplex PCR; TCRdb lists only in-frame clones, some missing. The sample shows about half a million clones, roughly 85% of them seen only once. The sample comprised peripheral blood. These receptors originate from a human donor in a cohort sampled during active COVID-19. Both conserved end residues are part of each CDR3. A D gene is named only where the DNA matches it firmly. Clone size is given for some rows only: seen once, a few or many times, or a class if the clone is expanded.

. 14 TRBD2 TRBJ2-1 TRBV7-2 CASSPLAGGGVRFF TGTGCCAGCAGCCCACTAGCGGGAGGCGGGGTAAGGTTCTTC
. 15 . TRBJ1-3 TRBV20-1 CSASVRGTGGNTIYF TGCAGTGCTAGTGTCAGGGGAACGGGCGGAAACACCATATATTTT
. 16 TRBD1 TRBJ1-6 TRBV23-1 CASSPFLAGTGGSMSF TGCGCCAGCAGTCCTTTCTTAGCGGGGACAGGGGGGTCAATGAGTTTT
once 14 TRBD1 TRBJ1-5 TRBV3-1/TRBV3-2 CASSHRGGNQPQHF TGTGCCAGCAGCCACAGGGGGGGCAATCAGCCCCAGCATTTT
. 15 . TRBJ2-3 TRBV7-9 CATETPAGPTDTQYF TGTGCCACCGAAACCCCGGCAGGCCCCACAGATACGCAGTATTTT
. 14 TRBD1 TRBJ1-6 TRBV6-5 CASSYTGANSPLHF TGTGCCAGCAGTTACACAGGGGCCAATTCACCCCTCCACTTT
once 14 TRBD1 TRBJ1-6 TRBV9 CASNGQGGNSPLHF TGTGCCAGCAACGGACAGGGGGGTAATTCACCCCTCCACTTT
. 14 . TRBJ1-2 TRBV7-8 CASSKEISNYGYTF TGTGCCAGCAGCAAAGAGATTTCTAACTATGGCTACACCTTC
. 17 TRBD2 TRBJ2-5 TRBV30 CAWSVGSSGSLQETQYF TGTGCCTGGAGTGTTGGGTCTAGCGGGAGTTTACAAGAGACCCAGTACTTC
. 14 TRBD2 TRBJ2-1 TRBV5-1 CASSYQRERDEQFF TGCGCCAGCAGCTACCAGCGGGAGAGGGATGAGCAGTTCTTC
. 12 . TRBJ1-2 TRBV28 CASKIPGYGYTF TGTGCCAGCAAAATACCAGGGTATGGCTACACCTTC
. 13 . TRBJ2-3 TRBV10-3 CAILLSSTDTQYF TGTGCCATTTTACTTTCTTCCACAGATACGCAGTATTTT
. 16 . TRBJ1-6 TRBV19 CASSRVGGLRNSPLHF TGTGCCAGTAGTCGGGTCGGCGGTCTCCGTAATTCACCCCTCCACTTT
once 13 . TRBJ2-1 TRBV5-1 CASNDGIDNEQFF TGCGCCAGCAATGACGGGATTGACAATGAGCAGTTCTTC
few 13 . TRBJ1-1 TRBV6-5 CASRLVGGREAFF TGTGCCAGCCGCCTGGTGGGGGGAAGGGAAGCTTTCTTT
. 15 . TRBJ2-7 TRBV4-2 CASSQDRLWEPEQYF TGTGCCAGCAGCCAAGACCGCTTATGGGAGCCAGAGCAGTACTTC
once 16 TRBD1 TRBJ1-5 TRBV28 CASSLLGTGPGQPQHF TGTGCCAGCAGTCTCTTAGGGACAGGGCCTGGTCAGCCCCAGCATTTT
once 14 . TRBJ1-1 TRBV12-2 CASRPPSQGSEAFF TGTGCAAGTCGCCCCCCCTCCCAGGGGTCTGAAGCTTTCTTT
many 13 TRBD1 TRBJ1-1 TRBV7-2 CASSWTGKTEAFF TGTGCCAGCAGCTGGACAGGGAAAACTGAAGCTTTCTTT
few 13 . TRBJ2-5 TRBV9 CASSVASAETQYF TGTGCCAGCAGCGTAGCTTCTGCGGAGACCCAGTACTTC
. 13 TRBD1 TRBJ1-1 TRBV12-3/TRBV12-4 CASRGTADTEAFF TGTGCCAGCAGGGGGACAGCGGACACTGAAGCTTTCTTT
. 12 . TRBJ2-7 TRBV10-3 CAISEQGYEQYF TGTGCCATCAGTGAGCAGGGTTACGAGCAGTACTTC
. 16 . TRBJ2-3 TRBV27 CASSLSFGFSTDTQYF TGTGCCAGCAGTTTATCGTTCGGTTTCAGCACAGATACGCAGTATTTT
. 19 TRBD1 TRBJ2-7 TRBV23-1 CASSQGETSGAVSTYEQYF TGCGCCAGCTCCCAGGGGGAGACTTCCGGGGCAGTTAGCACCTACGAGCAGTACTTC
. 16 . TRBJ2-4 TRBV2 CASSKMEGAGKNIQYF TGTGCCAGCAGTAAAATGGAGGGGGCGGGGAAGAACATTCAGTACTTC
. 14 . TRBJ2-3 TRBV3-1/TRBV3-2 CASSSDGGTDTQYF TGTGCCAGCAGTTCCGACGGGGGCACAGATACGCAGTATTTT
. 16 . TRBJ2-2 TRBV4-2 CASSQAGSLNTGELFF TGTGCCAGCAGCCAAGCGGGGAGTTTGAACACCGGGGAGCTGTTTTTT
. 14 . TRBJ2-3 TRBV3-1/TRBV3-2 CASSQVRSVNTQYF TGTGCCAGCAGCCAAGTTAGGAGTGTAAATACGCAGTATTTT
. 16 . TRBJ2-1 TRBV4-1 CASSQEPPTPDNEQFF TGCGCCAGCAGCCAAGAACCCCCTACGCCCGACAATGAGCAGTTCTTC
. 18 . TRBJ2-6 TRBV25-1 CASSEPRGALSGANVLTF TGTGCCAGCAGTGAGCCCCGGGGGGCCCTCTCTGGGGCCAACGTCCTGACTTTC
. 12 TRBD1 TRBJ2-5 TRBV2 CASIGDRETQYF TGTGCCAGCATCGGGGACAGGGAGACCCAGTACTTC
. 14 TRBD1 TRBJ2-5 TRBV7-9 CASSLTGGGETQYF TGTGCCAGCAGCTTAACAGGGGGCGGGGAGACCCAGTACTTC
. 16 TRBD2 TRBJ2-1 TRBV28 CASSTTGTSGSYEQFF TGTGCCAGCAGTACGACCGGGACTAGCGGGAGTTATGAGCAGTTCTTC
few 14 . TRBJ2-7 TRBV19 CASSSGASSYEQYF TGTGCCAGTAGTAGTGGGGCCAGCTCCTACGAGCAGTACTTC
. 15 . TRBJ2-7 TRBV15 CATSRVLGDKDEQYF TGTGCCACCAGCAGAGTGCTAGGGGACAAGGACGAGCAGTACTTC
. 16 TRBD1 TRBJ2-7 TRBV19 CASSFHRDRGAYEQYF TGTGCCAGTAGTTTCCACCGGGACAGGGGTGCCTACGAGCAGTACTTC
. 15 TRBD1 TRBJ2-1 TRBV11-2 CASSRDRGVSNEQFF TGTGCCAGCAGCCGGGACAGGGGAGTATCAAATGAGCAGTTCTTC
. 15 TRBD1 TRBJ2-3 TRBV27 CASSRKGAGTDTQYF TGTGCCAGCAGCCGGAAGGGGGCAGGTACAGATACGCAGTATTTT
. 14 . TRBJ2-7 TRBV10-3 CAISAAATFSEQYF TGTGCCATCAGTGCCGCAGCGACCTTTTCCGAGCAGTACTTC
few 11 . TRBJ2-1 TRBV30 CAWFGVNEQFF TGTGCCTGGTTCGGGGTTAATGAGCAGTTCTTC
. 12 . TRBJ2-1 TRBV19 CASAGYYNEQFF TGTGCCAGTGCAGGGTACTACAATGAGCAGTTCTTC
. 14 . TRBJ1-1 TRBV2 CASSAGHANTEAFF TGTGCCAGCAGTGCCGGACACGCGAACACTGAAGCTTTCTTT
. 17 TRBD1 TRBJ2-1 TRBV4-2 CASSQVTGGISFNEQFF TGTGCCAGCAGCCAGGTGACAGGGGGCATCTCGTTCAATGAGCAGTTCTTC
. 15 . TRBJ1-1 TRBV19 CASSQNRNLNAEAFF TGTGCCAGTAGCCAAAACAGAAATCTAAACGCTGAAGCTTTCTTT
. 17 TRBD2 TRBJ2-5 TRBV11-2 CASSPGGGSGSRETQYF TGTGCCAGCAGCCCAGGAGGTGGTAGCGGGAGTAGAGAGACCCAGTACTTC